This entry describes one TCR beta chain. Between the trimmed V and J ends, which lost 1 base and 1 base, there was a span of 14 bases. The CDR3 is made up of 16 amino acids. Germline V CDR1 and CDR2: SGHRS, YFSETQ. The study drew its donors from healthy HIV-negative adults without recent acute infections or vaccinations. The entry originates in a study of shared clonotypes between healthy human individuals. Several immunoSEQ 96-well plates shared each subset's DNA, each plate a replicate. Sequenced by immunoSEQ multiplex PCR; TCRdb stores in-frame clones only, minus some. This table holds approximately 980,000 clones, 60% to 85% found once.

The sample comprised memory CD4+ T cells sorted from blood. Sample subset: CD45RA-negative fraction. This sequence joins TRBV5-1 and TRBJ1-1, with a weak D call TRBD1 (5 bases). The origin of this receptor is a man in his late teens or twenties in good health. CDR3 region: CASSLLGLSENTEAFF. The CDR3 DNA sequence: TGCGCCAGCAGCTTGTTGGGGCTCTCCGAGAACACTGAAGCTTTCTTT.